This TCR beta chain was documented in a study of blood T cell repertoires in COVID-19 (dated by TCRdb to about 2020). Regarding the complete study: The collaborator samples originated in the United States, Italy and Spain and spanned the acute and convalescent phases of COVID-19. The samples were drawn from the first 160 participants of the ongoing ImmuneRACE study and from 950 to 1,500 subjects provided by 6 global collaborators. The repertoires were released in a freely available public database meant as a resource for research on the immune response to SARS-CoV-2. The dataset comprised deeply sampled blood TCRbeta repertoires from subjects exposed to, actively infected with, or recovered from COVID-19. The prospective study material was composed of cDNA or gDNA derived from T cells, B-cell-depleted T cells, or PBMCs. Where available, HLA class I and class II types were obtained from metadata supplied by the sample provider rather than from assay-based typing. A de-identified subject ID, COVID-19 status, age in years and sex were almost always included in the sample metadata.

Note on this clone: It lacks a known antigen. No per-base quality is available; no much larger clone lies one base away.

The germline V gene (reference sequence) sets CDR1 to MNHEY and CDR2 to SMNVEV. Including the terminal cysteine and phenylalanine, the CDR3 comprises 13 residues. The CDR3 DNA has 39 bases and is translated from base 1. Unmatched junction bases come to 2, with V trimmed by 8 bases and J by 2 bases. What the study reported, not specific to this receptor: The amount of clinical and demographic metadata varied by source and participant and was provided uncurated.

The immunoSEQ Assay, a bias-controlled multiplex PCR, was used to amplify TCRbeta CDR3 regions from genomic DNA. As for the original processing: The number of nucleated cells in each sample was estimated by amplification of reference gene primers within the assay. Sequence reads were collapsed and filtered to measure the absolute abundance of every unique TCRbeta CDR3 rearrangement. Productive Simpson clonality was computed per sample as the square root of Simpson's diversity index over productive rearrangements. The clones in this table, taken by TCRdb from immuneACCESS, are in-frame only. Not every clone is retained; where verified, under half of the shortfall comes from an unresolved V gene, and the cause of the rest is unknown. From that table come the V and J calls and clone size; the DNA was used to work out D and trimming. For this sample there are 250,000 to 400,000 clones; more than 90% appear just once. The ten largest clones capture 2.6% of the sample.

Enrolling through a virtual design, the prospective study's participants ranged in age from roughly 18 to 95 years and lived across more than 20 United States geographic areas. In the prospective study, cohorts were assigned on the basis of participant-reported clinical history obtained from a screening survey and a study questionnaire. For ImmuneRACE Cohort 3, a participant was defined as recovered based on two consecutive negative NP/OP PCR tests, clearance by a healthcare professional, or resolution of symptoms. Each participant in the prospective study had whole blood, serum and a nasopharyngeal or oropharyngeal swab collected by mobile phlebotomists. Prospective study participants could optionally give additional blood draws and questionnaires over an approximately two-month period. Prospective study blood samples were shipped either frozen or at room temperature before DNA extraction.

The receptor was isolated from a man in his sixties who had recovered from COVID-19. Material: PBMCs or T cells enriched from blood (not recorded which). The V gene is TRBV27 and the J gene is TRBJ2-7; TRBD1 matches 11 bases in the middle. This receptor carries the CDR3 CASGTGGAYEQYF. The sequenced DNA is TGTGCCAGCGGGACAGGGGGGGCCTACGAGCAGTACTTC.